A single sample is the source of the 9 T cell receptor beta chains below, sequenced in a study of cytomegalovirus exposure and HLA in healthy donors. The method was immunoSEQ multiplex PCR; TCRdb's version includes in-frame clones alone and lacks a portion of them. The sample contains 120,000 or so clones, roughly 89% of which appear only once. The sequenced sample consisted of PBMCs. All receptors derive from a woman aged 18-29 years in good health and CMV-seronegative.

The chain employs TRBV11-3 and TRBJ2-2; D not certain. V lost 1 base, J lost 5 bases, and 5 bases lay in between. This CDR3 region has 13 residues. Germline values: CDR1 SGHNT, CDR2 YENEEA. The CDR3 DNA sequence: TGTGCCAGCAGCTTAGTTCAAACCGGGGAGCTGTTTTTT. Translation: CASSLVQTGELFF.

The V call is TRBV7-8, the J call TRBJ2-7; 8 positions agree with TRBD1. Germline V gene lookup returns CDR1 SGHVS and CDR2 FQNEAQ. The ends lost 3 bases at V and 5 bases at J; junction bases unmatched: 9. CDR3 size: 15 residues. The CDR3 nucleotides read TGTGCCAGCAGCTTCACCGGGACAGGAGCCGACGAGCAGTACTTC. It translates to CASSFTGTGADEQYF.

The gene calls are TRBV7-2 and TRBJ2-7; 11 bases align to TRBD2. In germline, CDR1 is SGHTA, CDR2 FQGNSA. V was pared by 5 bases and J by 4 bases, with 4 bases of the junction left unmatched. This CDR3 has 14 amino acids. The DNA of the CDR3 is TGTGCCAGCAGCCCCGGACTAGCGGGTTACGAGCAGTACTTC. This translates into CASSPGLAGYEQYF.

This clone was seen once. CDR3 coding DNA: TGTGCCAGCTCACCGGTCTTGGGGGCAAGTGGGTCCTACGAGCAGTACTTC. It encodes CASSPVLGASGSYEQYF. The V gene is TRBV18, the J gene TRBJ2-7, with a tentative D call TRBD1 (6 bases). Trimming took off 3 bases at V and 1 base at J, with 19 bases between the two ends. CDR1 is KGHSH, CDR2 LQKENI, per germline. The CDR3 runs to 17 residues.

The V call is TRBV30, the J call TRBJ2-7; a possible D gene is TRBD2 (7 bases). The germline gives CDR1 GTSNPN, CDR2 SVGIG (reference sequence). V was clipped by 3 bases and J by 5 bases, with 8 bases between them. There are 11 residues in the CDR3. Here the CDR3 reads CAWRGGHEQYF. CDR3 DNA sequence: TGTGCCTGGAGGGGGGGGCACGAGCAGTACTTC.

This clone was seen ten or more times. This chain joins TRBV6-4 and TRBJ1-2; TRBD1 agrees at 7 bases. The CDR3 has 13 amino acids. In germline, CDR1 is MRHNA, CDR2 SNTAGT. The V and J ends lost 3 bases and 2 bases, in that order; junction bases with no gene match: 0. CDR3 residues: CASSETGNYGYTF. CDR3 in DNA: TGTGCCAGCAGTGAGACAGGGAACTATGGCTACACCTTC.

V is TRBV5-6 and J is TRBJ1-2; TRBD1 matches at 8 bases. The CDR3 spans 13 residues. Germline-derived CDR1 and CDR2 are SGHDT and YYEEEE. Trimming cost V 7 bases and J 7 bases; bases outside gene matches: 9. For the CDR3, the DNA is TGTGCCAGCCTGTCGGACAGGGCTGGTGGCTACACCTTC. Its translation is CASLSDRAGGYTF.

This chain uses TRBV13 with TRBJ2-2; D unclear. Trimming left V 4 bases short and J 2 bases short, with 20 bases between. This CDR3 has 18 amino acids. CDR1 and CDR2 from the germline V gene are PRHDT and FYEKMQ (reference sequence). The DNA of the CDR3 is TGTGCCAGCAGCTCCTTCCGGGTGTCCGGCCCAAACACCGGGGAGCTGTTTTTT. Protein sequence: CASSSFRVSGPNTGELFF.

The chain couples TRBV6-6 to TRBJ2-1; 8 nucleotides align to TRBD1. The CDR3 is 16 amino acids. J lost 4 bases, V lost 0 bases, and 5 bases had no gene match. CDR1 is MNHNY and CDR2 is SVGAGI in the germline V gene (reference sequence). CDR3 sequence (DNA): TGTGCCAGCAGTTACTCCCCAGGGGGCTCATACAATGAGCAGTTCTTC. Its translation is CASSYSPGGSYNEQFF.